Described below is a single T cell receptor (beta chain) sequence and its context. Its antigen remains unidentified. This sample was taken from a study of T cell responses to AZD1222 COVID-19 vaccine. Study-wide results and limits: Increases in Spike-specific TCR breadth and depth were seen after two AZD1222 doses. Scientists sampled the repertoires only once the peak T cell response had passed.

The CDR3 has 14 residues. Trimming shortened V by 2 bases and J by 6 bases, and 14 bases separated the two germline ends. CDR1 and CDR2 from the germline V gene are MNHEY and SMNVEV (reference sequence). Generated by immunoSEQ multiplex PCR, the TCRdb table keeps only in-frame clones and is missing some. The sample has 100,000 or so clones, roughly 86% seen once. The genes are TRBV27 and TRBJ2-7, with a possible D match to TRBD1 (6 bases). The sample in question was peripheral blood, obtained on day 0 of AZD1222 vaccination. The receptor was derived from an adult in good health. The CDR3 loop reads CASSLGQGFAEQYF. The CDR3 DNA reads TGTGCCAGCAGTTTAGGTCAGGGGTTTGCCGAGCAGTACTTC.